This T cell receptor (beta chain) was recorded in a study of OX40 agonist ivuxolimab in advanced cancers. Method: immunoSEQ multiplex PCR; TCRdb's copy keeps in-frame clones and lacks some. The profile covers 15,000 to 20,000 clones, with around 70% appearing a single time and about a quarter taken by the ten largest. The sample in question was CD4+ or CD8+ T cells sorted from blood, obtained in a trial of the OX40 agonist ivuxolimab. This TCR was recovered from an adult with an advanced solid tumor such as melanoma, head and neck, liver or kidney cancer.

The CDR3 region has the DNA TGTGCCAGCAGTTACGCCGACGGGAACCAAGAGACCCAGTACTTC. Its protein is CASSYADGNQETQYF. The chain couples TRBV6-6 to TRBJ2-5; a weak D match, TRBD2 (5 bases). The CDR3 loop spans 15 amino acids. CDR1 and CDR2 (germline): MNHNY, SVGAGI (reference sequence). Deletions cut 2 bases from V and 0 bases from J, with 10 bases between.